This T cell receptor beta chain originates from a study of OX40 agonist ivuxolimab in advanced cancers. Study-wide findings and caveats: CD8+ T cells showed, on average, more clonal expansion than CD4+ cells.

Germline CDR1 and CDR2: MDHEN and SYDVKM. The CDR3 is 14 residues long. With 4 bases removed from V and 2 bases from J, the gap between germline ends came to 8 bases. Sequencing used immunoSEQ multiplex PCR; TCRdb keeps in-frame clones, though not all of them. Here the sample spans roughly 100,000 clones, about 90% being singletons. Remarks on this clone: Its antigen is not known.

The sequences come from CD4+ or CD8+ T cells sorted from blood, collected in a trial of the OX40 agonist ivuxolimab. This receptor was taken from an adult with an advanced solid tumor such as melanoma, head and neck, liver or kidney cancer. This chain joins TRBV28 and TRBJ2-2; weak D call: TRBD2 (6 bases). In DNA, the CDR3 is TGTGCCAGCAGTTCCGGGGGAAACACCGGGGAGCTGTTTTTT. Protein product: CASSSGGNTGELFF.